This T cell receptor (beta chain) was sequenced during a study of tumor and adjacent non-tumor tissue in lung cancer. 16 amino acids form the CDR3, both terminal residues included. Study-level findings and limits: Tumor tissue had significantly higher TCR diversity than normal lung.

A modified ARM-PCR protocol with three rounds of nested PCR amplified TCRbeta. MiXCR was run by TCRdb on the multiplex PCR reads, yielding one entry per CDR3 protein. The profile shows 65,000 to 95,000 distinct CDR3 sequences, under 70% of them singletons. To note about this clonotype: Its antigen is still unknown. It is likely a read error, because the conserved phenylalanine at the end of the CDR3 is missing. The limits of the CDR3 on the DNA are not certain, so only TCRdb's listed CDR3 is given.

This sample's RNA came from whole unsorted tissue. Specimen: lung tumor tissue. The chain joins TRBV12-3 or TRBV12-4 to TRBJ2-6; the table gives TRBD2 as D, unverified against the DNA. The sequence derives from a woman aged 65 to 85 with non-small cell lung cancer. The CDR3 loop reads CASRNRDLSGANVVTL.